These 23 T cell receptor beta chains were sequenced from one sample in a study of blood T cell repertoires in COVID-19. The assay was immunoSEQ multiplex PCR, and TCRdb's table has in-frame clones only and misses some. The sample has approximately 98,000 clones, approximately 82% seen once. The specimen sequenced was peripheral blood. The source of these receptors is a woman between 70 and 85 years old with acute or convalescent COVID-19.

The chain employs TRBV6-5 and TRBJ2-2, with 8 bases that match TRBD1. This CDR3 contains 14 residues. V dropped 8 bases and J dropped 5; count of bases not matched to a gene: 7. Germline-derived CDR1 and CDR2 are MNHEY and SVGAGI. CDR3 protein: CASRQDRATGELFF. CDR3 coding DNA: TGTGCCAGCCGACAGGACAGGGCGACCGGGGAGCTGTTTTTT.

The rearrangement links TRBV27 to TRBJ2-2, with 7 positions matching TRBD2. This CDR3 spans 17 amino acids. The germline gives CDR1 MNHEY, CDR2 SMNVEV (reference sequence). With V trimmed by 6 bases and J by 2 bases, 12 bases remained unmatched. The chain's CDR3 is CASSHTGSGYNTGELFF. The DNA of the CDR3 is TGTGCCAGCAGCCATACCGGTAGCGGGTATAACACCGGGGAGCTGTTTTTT.

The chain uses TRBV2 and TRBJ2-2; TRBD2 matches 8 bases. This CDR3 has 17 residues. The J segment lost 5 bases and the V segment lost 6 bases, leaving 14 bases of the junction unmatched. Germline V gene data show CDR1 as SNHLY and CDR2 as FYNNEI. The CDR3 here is CASSNIGSGSSTGELFF. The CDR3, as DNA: TGTGCCAGCAGCAATATAGGGAGCGGGAGTTCTACCGGGGAGCTGTTTTTT.

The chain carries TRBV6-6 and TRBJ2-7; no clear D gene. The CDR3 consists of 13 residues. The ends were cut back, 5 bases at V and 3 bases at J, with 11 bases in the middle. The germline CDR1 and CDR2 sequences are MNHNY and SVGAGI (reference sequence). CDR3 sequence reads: CASSPRSVYEQYF. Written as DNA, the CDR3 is TGTGCCAGCAGTCCTCGTTCCGTCTACGAGCAGTACTTC.

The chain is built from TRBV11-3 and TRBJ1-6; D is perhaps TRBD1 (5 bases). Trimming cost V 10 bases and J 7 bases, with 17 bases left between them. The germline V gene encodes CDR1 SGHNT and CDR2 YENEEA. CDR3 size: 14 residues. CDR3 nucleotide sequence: TGTGCCACCCCTGGCGGAGCAGGGAATTCACCCCTCCACTTT. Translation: CATPGGAGNSPLHF.

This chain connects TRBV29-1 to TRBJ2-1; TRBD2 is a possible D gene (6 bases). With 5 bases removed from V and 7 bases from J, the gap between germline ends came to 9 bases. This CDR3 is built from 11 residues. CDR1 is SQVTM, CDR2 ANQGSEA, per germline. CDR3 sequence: CSVKEGNEQFF. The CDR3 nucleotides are TGCAGCGTTAAGGAGGGGAATGAGCAGTTCTTC.

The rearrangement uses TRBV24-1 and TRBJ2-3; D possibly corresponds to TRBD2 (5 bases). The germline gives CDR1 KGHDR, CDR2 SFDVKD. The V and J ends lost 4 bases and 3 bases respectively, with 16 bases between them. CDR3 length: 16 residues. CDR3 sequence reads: CATSEISGDGTDTQYF. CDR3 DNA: TGTGCCACCAGTGAAATCAGCGGAGACGGGACAGATACGCAGTATTTT.

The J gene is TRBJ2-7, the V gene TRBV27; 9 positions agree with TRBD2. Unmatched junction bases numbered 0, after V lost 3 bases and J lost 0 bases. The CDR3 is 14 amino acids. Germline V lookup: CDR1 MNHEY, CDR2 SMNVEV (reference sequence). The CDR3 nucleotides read TGTGCCAGCAGTTTTAGCGGGGGCTCCTACGAGCAGTACTTC. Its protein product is CASSFSGGSYEQYF.

The CDR3 coding sequence is TGCAGCGTTAAACCGGGACAGGGGTCCCATGAGCAGTTCTTC. Protein sequence: CSVKPGQGSHEQFF. The chain is built from TRBV29-1 and TRBJ2-1; 10 nucleotides align to TRBD1. After removal of 5 bases from V and 8 bases from J, the junction contained 9 bases not matched to a gene. The CDR3 extends over 14 amino acids. Germline V gene sequence: CDR1 SQVTM, CDR2 ANQGSEA.

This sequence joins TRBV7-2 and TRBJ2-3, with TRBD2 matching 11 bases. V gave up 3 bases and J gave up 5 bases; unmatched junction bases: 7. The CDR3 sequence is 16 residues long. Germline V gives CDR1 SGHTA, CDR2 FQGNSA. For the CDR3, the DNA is TGTGCCAGCAGCTTTCCAGGCGGGACTAGCGGAGATACGCAGTATTTT. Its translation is CASSFPGGTSGDTQYF. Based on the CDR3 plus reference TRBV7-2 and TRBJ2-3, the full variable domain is GAGVSQSPSNKVTEKGKDVELRCDPISGHTALYWYRQSLGQGLEFLIYFQGNSAPDKSGLPSDRFSAERTGGSVSTLTIQRTQQEDSAVYLCASSFPGGTSGDTQYFGPGTRLTVL.

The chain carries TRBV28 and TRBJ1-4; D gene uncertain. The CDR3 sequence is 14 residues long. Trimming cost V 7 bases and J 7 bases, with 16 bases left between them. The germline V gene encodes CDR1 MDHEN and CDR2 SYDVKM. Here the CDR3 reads CASTSRGVREKLFF. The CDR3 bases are TGTGCCAGCACGTCTCGGGGTGTCCGTGAAAAACTGTTTTTT.

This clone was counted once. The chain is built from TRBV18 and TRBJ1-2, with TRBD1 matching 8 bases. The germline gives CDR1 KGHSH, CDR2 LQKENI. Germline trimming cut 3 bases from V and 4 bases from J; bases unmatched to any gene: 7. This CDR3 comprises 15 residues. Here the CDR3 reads CASSPMGTGGYGYTF. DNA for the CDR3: TGTGCCAGCTCACCGATGGGGACAGGAGGCTATGGCTACACCTTC.

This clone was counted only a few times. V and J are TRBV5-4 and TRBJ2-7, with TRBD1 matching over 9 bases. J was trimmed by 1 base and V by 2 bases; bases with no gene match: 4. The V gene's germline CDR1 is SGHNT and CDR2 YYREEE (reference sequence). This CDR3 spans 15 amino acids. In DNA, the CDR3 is TGTGCCAGCAGCTTAGCCGGGACAGGGTCCTACGAGCAGTACTTC. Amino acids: CASSLAGTGSYEQYF.

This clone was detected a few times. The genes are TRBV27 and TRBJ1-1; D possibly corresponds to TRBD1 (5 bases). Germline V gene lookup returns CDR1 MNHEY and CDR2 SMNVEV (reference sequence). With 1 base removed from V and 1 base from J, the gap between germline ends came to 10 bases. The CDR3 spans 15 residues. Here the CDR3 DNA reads TGTGCCAGCAGTTTATATGGGGGGGGGAACACTGAAGCTTTCTTT. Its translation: CASSLYGGGNTEAFF.

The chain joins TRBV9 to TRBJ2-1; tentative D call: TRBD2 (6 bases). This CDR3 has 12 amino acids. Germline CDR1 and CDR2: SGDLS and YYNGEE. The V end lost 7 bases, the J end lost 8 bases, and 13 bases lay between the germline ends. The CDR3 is CASAGQIDEQFF. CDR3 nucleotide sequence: TGTGCCAGCGCGGGGCAGATCGATGAGCAGTTCTTC.

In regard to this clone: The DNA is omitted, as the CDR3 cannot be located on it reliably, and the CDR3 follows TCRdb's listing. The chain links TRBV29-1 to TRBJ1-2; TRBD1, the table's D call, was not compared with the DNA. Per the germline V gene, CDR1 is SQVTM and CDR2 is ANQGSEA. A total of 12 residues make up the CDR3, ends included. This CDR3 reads CSVEVFGTGSLF.

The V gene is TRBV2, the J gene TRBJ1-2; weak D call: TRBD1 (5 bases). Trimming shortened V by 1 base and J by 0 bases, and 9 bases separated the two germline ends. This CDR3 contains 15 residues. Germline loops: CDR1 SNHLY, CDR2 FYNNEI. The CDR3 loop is CASSEVETANYGYTF. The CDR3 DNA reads TGTGCCAGCAGTGAAGTGGAGACAGCTAACTATGGCTACACCTTC.

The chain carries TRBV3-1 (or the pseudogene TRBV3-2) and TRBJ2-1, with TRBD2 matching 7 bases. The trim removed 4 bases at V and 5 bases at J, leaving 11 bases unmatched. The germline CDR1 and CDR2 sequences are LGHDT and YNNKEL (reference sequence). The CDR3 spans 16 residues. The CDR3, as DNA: TGTGCCAGCAGCCTAGCTACCGGGACTAATAACAATGAGCAGTTCTTC. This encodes CASSLATGTNNNEQFF.

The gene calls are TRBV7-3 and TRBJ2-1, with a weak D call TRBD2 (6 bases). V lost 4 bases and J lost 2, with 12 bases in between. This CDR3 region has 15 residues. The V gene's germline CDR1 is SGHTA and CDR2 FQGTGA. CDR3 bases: TGTGCCAGCAGCTCCAGGCGGGGAACCTACAATGAGCAGTTCTTC. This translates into CASSSRRGTYNEQFF.

The CDR3 loop is CASSDGTGTSYEQYF. DNA of the CDR3: TGCGCCAGCAGCGACGGGACAGGTACCTCCTACGAGCAGTACTTC. The chain combines TRBV5-1 with TRBJ2-7, with 8 bases that match TRBD1. The CDR3 runs to 15 residues. Germline V gene sequence: CDR1 SGHRS, CDR2 YFSETQ. Trimming removed 4 bases from V and 0 bases from J; junction bases left unmatched: 6. The full variable domain, in which reference TRBV5-1 and TRBJ2-7 provide the parts outside the CDR3, is KAGVTQTPRYLIKTRGQQVTLSCSPISGHRSVSWYQQTPGQGLQFLFEYFSETQRNKGNFPGRFSGRQFSNSRSEMNVSTLELGDSALYLCASSDGTGTSYEQYFGPGTRLTVT.

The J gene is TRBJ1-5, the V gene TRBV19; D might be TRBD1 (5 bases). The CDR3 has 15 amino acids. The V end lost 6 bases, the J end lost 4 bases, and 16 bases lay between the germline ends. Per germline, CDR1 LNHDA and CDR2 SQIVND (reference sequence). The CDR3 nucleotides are TGTGCCAGTAGCGGACAAGTAAGTGGGAATCAGCCCCAGCATTTT. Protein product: CASSGQVSGNQPQHF.

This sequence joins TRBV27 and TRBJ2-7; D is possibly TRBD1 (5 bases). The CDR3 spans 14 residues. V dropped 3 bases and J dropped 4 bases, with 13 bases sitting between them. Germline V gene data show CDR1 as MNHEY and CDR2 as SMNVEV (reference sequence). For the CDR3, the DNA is TGTGCCAGCAGTTTCTCAGGGCCCAGGTACGAGCAGTACTTC. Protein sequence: CASSFSGPRYEQYF.

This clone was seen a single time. The CDR3 bases are TGTGCCACCAGCAGAGATTATCTGCGGGGAAGGGCAGATACGCAGTATTTT. It specifies CATSRDYLRGRADTQYF. The V call is TRBV15, the J call TRBJ2-3; perhaps TRBD2 as D (6 bases). V was clipped by 0 bases and J by 4 bases, with 17 bases between them. From germline, CDR1 is LNHNV and CDR2 YYDKDF (reference sequence). There are 17 residues in the CDR3.